Listed below are T cell receptor beta chains from one sample, sequenced in a study of T cell responses to AZD1222 COVID-19 vaccine. Method: immunoSEQ multiplex PCR; TCRdb's copy keeps in-frame clones and lacks some. The sample has about 150,000 clones, 80% to 95% seen once; the top ten hold around 2.3%. Sequenced material: peripheral blood, taken on day 0 of AZD1222 vaccination. The receptor set was obtained from an adult in good health. Both conserved end residues are part of each CDR3. D genes are given only for firm matches. Rows give clone size only sometimes, using once, few, many, or a class for an expanded clone.

few	TRBV11-2	NA	TRBJ2-3	CASSLGGPRHTQYF	TGTGCCAGCAGCTTAGGTGGACCTCGGCATACGCAGTATTTT
NA	TRBV11-1	NA	TRBJ2-4	CASSENTPNIQYF	TGTGCCAGCAGCGAAAATACTCCAAACATTCAGTACTTC
NA	TRBV19	NA	TRBJ2-7	CASSPRQGGFATYFYEQYF	TGTGCCAGTAGTCCCAGACAGGGAGGATTCGCGACGTACTTTTACGAGCAGTACTTC
NA	TRBV9	NA	TRBJ2-2	CASSVRATGELFF	TGTGCCAGCAGCGTCCGGGCCACCGGGGAGCTGTTTTTT
NA	TRBV18	TRBD1	TRBJ2-1	CASSLPGTGPYNEQFF	TGTGCCAGCTCACTTCCCGGGACAGGCCCCTACAATGAGCAGTTCTTC
NA	TRBV3-1/TRBV3-2	TRBD2	TRBJ2-5	CASSPGLAAIQYF	TGTGCCAGCAGCCCGGGACTAGCGGCAATCCAGTACTTC
NA	TRBV7-2	TRBD1	TRBJ2-6	CASSYQGATGANVLTF	TGTGCCAGCAGCTATCAGGGGGCCACTGGGGCCAACGTCCTGACTTTC
NA	TRBV30	NA	TRBJ1-2	CAWRIPGRSNYGYTF	TGTGCCTGGAGGATCCCGGGACGGTCTAACTATGGCTACACCTTC
NA	TRBV5-8	NA	TRBJ1-6	CASSPLGQGSPLHF	TGTGCCAGCAGCCCACTCGGGCAAGGATCACCCCTCCACTTT
NA	TRBV19	NA	TRBJ1-1	CASSIDHGRALDTEAFF	TGTGCCAGTAGTATAGATCACGGCAGGGCCCTGGACACTGAAGCTTTCTTT